This TCR beta chain was found in a study of graft-versus-host responses after intestinal transplantation. The wider study: Each of the recipients got a multivisceral, liver-intestinal, or isolated intestinal transplant.

Germline CDR1 is LNHDA and CDR2 is SQIVND (reference sequence). The V end lost 3 bases, the J end lost 5 bases, and 14 bases lay between the germline ends. This CDR3 comprises 14 residues. Comment on this clone: What it binds is not known.

Data came from immunoSEQ multiplex PCR; TCRdb stores just in-frame clones and leaves some out. The sample has about 150,000 clones; 92% are singletons. The receptor was isolated from a human donor who received an intestinal transplant. Sample: unstimulated CD4+ T cells sorted from spleen or lymph node cells, taken before intestinal transplant. The chain recombines TRBV19 with TRBJ2-7; possibly TRBD1 or TRBD2 for D (5 bases each). This CDR3 reads CASSIGTARNEQYF. DNA of the CDR3: TGTGCCAGTAGTATCGGGACCGCACGCAACGAGCAGTACTTC.